A selection of T cell receptor beta chains follows, all from one sample in a study of beta chain features in type 1 diabetes. TCRdb's copy holds only in-frame clones and misses some; the assay was immunoSEQ multiplex PCR. The table lists hundreds of thousands of clones, 10% to 15% of them singletons, with around 0.015% in the top ten. Material for sequencing was naive CD4+ T cells from blood. The receptor source for this set is a man between 18 and 29 years old in good health. Both conserved end residues are part of each CDR3. Fields, in order: V gene, J gene, clone size, D gene, CDR3 protein, CDR3 DNA. A D gene is named only where the DNA matches it firmly. A clone size is listed for some rows: how often the clone was seen (once, few, many), or a class if it is expanded.

>TRBV6-5|TRBJ2-7|.|.
CASSSMASRAYEQYF
TGTGCCAGCAGTTCCATGGCTAGCCGGGCCTACGAGCAGTACTTC
>TRBV7-2|TRBJ2-1|.|.
CASSLRGTTDEQFF
TGTGCCAGCAGCCTAAGGGGGACTACGGATGAGCAGTTCTTC
>TRBV30|TRBJ1-5|.|TRBD1
CACDRGAQGQPQHF
TGTGCCTGCGACAGGGGTGCCCAGGGGCAGCCCCAGCATTTT
>TRBV7-2|TRBJ2-7|few|.
CASSLQRIAYEQYF
TGTGCCAGCAGCCTTCAGCGGATAGCCTACGAGCAGTACTTC
>TRBV30|TRBJ1-1|.|.
CAWSGTFEAFF
TGTGCCTGGAGCGGGACATTCGAAGCTTTCTTT
>TRBV7-2|TRBJ2-7|.|TRBD2
CASSLASSGGYEQYF
TGTGCCAGCAGCTTAGCTTCTAGCGGGGGCTACGAGCAGTACTTC
>TRBV5-1|TRBJ1-2|few|.
CASRPGGGDNYGYTF
TGCGCCAGCAGGCCAGGAGGAGGGGATAACTATGGCTACACCTTC
>TRBV7-2|TRBJ1-2|.|.
CASRPTGTGGYTF
TGTGCCAGCAGACCCACAGGGACGGGCGGCTACACCTTC
>TRBV7-7|TRBJ2-5|few|.
CASSLAGGPETQYF
TGTGCCAGCAGCTTAGCAGGGGGTCCAGAGACCCAGTACTTC
>TRBV6-5|TRBJ1-1|.|.
CASSYSIAANREAFF
TGTGCCAGCAGTTACTCGATTGCGGCGAACAGGGAAGCTTTCTTT
>TRBV30|TRBJ2-5|.|.
CAWSPPIVGGETQYF
TGTGCCTGGAGTCCTCCGATAGTTGGGGGGGAGACCCAGTACTTC
>TRBV29-1|TRBJ1-2|.|.
CSVNNYGYTF
TGCAGCGTTAATAATTATGGCTACACCTTC
>TRBV9|TRBJ2-7|few|TRBD1
CASSVRSGGAPREQYF
TGTGCCAGCAGCGTAAGGTCAGGGGGCGCCCCACGCGAGCAGTACTTC
>TRBV10-3|TRBJ1-3|once|TRBD1
CAISATTGSGNTIYF
TGTGCCATCAGTGCCACGACAGGGTCTGGAAACACCATATATTTT
>TRBV19|TRBJ1-5|.|TRBD1
CASSQGSNQPQHF
TGTGCCAGTTCACAGGGGAGCAATCAGCCCCAGCATTTT
>TRBV6-5|TRBJ2-7|few|.
CASSYSYNYEQYF
TGTGCCAGCAGTTACTCCTATAACTACGAGCAGTACTTC
>TRBV5-4|TRBJ2-3|few|.
CASSFSGGDTQYF
TGTGCCAGCAGCTTCTCGGGCGGGGATACGCAGTATTTT
>TRBV5-6|TRBJ1-5|few|.
CASSLTPGPQHF
TGTGCCAGCAGCTTAACCCCAGGGCCCCAGCATTTT
>TRBV4-1|TRBJ2-1|few|.
CASSKGGGRDSYNEQFF
TGCGCCAGCAGCAAAGGGGGTGGCAGGGACTCCTACAATGAGCAGTTCTTC
>TRBV7-9|TRBJ1-2|.|.
CASSLWIVREDNYGYTF
TGTGCCAGCAGCTTATGGATTGTCAGGGAAGATAACTATGGCTACACCTTC
>TRBV10-3|TRBJ2-6|many|.
CAIMGGSGANVLTF
TGTGCCATCATGGGGGGCTCTGGGGCCAACGTCCTGACTTTC
>TRBV5-1|TRBJ2-1|few|TRBD2
CASSLEAGGSYNEQFF
TGCGCCAGCAGCTTGGAAGCGGGAGGGTCCTACAATGAGCAGTTCTTC
>TRBV18|TRBJ2-7|few|.
CASSRDSMYEQYF
TGTGCCAGCTCACGTGACAGTATGTACGAGCAGTACTTC
>TRBV6-1|TRBJ2-3|.|.
CASSEGASGARTDTQYF
TGTGCCAGCAGTGAGGGGGCTAGCGGAGCCCGCACAGATACGCAGTATTTT
>TRBV20-1|TRBJ2-7|.|TRBD2
CSVGGGYEQYF
TGCAGTGTGGGGGGGGGTTACGAGCAGTACTTC
>TRBV10-3|TRBJ2-2|.|.
CAISLTGPNTGELFF
TGTGCCATCAGCTTGACAGGACCGAACACCGGGGAGCTGTTTTTT
>TRBV7-3|TRBJ2-2|.|.
CASSPTSLNPGELFF
TGTGCCAGCAGCCCGACTAGTTTAAATCCCGGGGAGCTGTTTTTT
>TRBV28|TRBJ2-3|few|.
CASSQPGAAGDTQYF
TGTGCCAGCAGCCAGCCCGGAGCCGCCGGGGATACGCAGTATTTT
>TRBV4-3|TRBJ2-5|.|.
CASSQDRAGLWETQYF
TGCGCCAGCAGCCAAGATCGCGCAGGGCTCTGGGAGACCCAGTACTTC
>TRBV28|TRBJ2-7|.|TRBD1
CASSRTGGGYEQYF
TGTGCCAGCAGTAGGACAGGGGGCGGGTACGAGCAGTACTTC
>TRBV21-1|TRBJ1-5|few|.
CASLFSSGLRNQPQHF
TGTGCCAGCCTCTTTTCGTCGGGGTTACGGAATCAGCCCCAGCATTTT
>TRBV18|TRBJ1-3|few|TRBD1
CASSLQDRGNTIYF
TGTGCCAGCTCTCTACAGGACAGGGGAAACACCATATATTTT
>TRBV6-6|TRBJ2-7|.|TRBD1
CASSSLRTGTSYEQYF
TGTGCCAGCAGTTCCTTACGGACAGGAACCTCCTACGAGCAGTACTTC
>TRBV4-1|TRBJ2-1|.|TRBD1
CASSHPKGQGADNEQFF
TGCGCCAGCAGCCATCCGAAGGGACAGGGGGCGGACAATGAGCAGTTCTTC
>TRBV7-9|TRBJ2-7|.|.
CASSLDGGPYEQYF
TGTGCCAGCAGCTTAGACGGGGGGCCCTACGAGCAGTACTTC
>TRBV25-1|TRBJ1-5|.|TRBD1
CASSGGDSSNQPQHF
TGTGCCAGCAGCGGGGGGGACAGTAGCAATCAGCCCCAGCATTTT
>TRBV2|TRBJ2-1|few|TRBD2
CARGSGGGSYEQFF
TGTGCCAGAGGTAGCGGGGGGGGATCCTATGAGCAGTTCTTC
>TRBV14|TRBJ1-1|few|.
CASSPHPGTNTEAFF
TGTGCCAGCAGCCCTCATCCAGGTACGAACACTGAAGCTTTCTTT
>TRBV27|TRBJ2-1|.|TRBD1
CASSLGPGGRGYNEQFF
TGTGCCAGCAGTTTAGGGCCAGGGGGACGGGGCTACAATGAGCAGTTCTTC
>TRBV4-3|TRBJ2-1|few|TRBD2
CASSLGTRGKALLF
TGCGCCAGCAGCCTTGGGACTAGAGGGAAGGCGCTGCTCTTC
>TRBV5-1|TRBJ2-5|.|TRBD1
CASSSLPQGEETQYF
TGCGCCAGCAGCTCTTTACCACAGGGGGAAGAGACCCAGTACTTC
>TRBV10-3|TRBJ2-5|.|TRBD1
CAIKESRGRLETQYF
TGTGCCATCAAAGAGAGTAGGGGGCGATTAGAGACCCAGTACTTC
>TRBV19|TRBJ2-3|.|TRBD2
CASSLRTSGRASDTQYF
TGTGCCAGTAGTCTCCGGACTAGCGGGAGGGCTTCAGATACGCAGTATTTT
>TRBV11-1|TRBJ2-7|.|TRBD2
CASSLDSGRYEQYF
TGTGCCAGCAGCTTAGATAGCGGGAGGTACGAGCAGTACTTC
>TRBV5-1|TRBJ2-1|.|TRBD2
CASRTSGSSYNEQFF
TGCGCCAGCAGAACTAGCGGGAGCTCCTACAATGAGCAGTTCTTC
>TRBV18|TRBJ2-2|.|.
CASSPTGTNTGELFF
TGTGCCAGCTCACCCACAGGGACGAACACCGGGGAGCTGTTTTTT
>TRBV7-2|TRBJ1-1|.|TRBD1
CASSFRTGEGTEAFF
TGTGCCAGCAGCTTCAGGACAGGGGAGGGCACTGAAGCTTTCTTT
>TRBV6-5|TRBJ1-3|.|.
CASSWSFSGNTIYF
TGTGCCAGCAGTTGGAGTTTCTCTGGAAACACCATATATTTT
>TRBV6-5|TRBJ2-7|.|.
CASSRAGVYEQYF
TGTGCCAGCAGTAGGGCAGGGGTCTACGAGCAGTACTTC
>TRBV27|TRBJ2-5|few|.
CASSLFGQGWETQYF
TGTGCCAGCAGTTTATTCGGGCAGGGCTGGGAGACCCAGTACTTC
>TRBV30|TRBJ2-3|few|TRBD2
CAWSVRLAGFTDTQYF
TGTGCCTGGAGTGTACGGCTAGCGGGGTTCACAGATACGCAGTATTTT
>TRBV29-1|TRBJ1-3|few|.
CSVRTDSGNTIYF
TGCAGCGTCCGGACAGACTCTGGAAACACCATATATTTT
>TRBV30|TRBJ2-7|few|TRBD1
CASPTGTETYEQYF
TGTGCCTCACCGACCGGGACAGAAACCTACGAGCAGTACTTC
>TRBV6-5|TRBJ2-7|few|.
CASTRTGSYEQYF
TGTGCCAGCACCCGCACAGGTTCCTACGAGCAGTACTTC